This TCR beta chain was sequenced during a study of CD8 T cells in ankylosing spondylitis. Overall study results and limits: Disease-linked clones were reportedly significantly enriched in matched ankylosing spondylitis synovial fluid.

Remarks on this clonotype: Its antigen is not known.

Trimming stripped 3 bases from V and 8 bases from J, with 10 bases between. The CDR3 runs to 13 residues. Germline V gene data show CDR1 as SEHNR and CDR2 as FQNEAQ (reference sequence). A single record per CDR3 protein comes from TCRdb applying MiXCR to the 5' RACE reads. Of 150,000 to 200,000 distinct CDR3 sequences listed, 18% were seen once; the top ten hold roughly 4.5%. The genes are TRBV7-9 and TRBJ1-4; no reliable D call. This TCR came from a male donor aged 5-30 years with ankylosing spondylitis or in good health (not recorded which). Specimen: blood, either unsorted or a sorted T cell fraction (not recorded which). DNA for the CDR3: TGTGCCAGCAGCTTTCGACTGGGCGAAAAACTGTTTTTT. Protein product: CASSFRLGEKLFF. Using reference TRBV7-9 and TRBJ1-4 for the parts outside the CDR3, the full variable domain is DTGVSQNPRHKITKRGQNVTFRCDPISEHNRLYWYRQTLGQGPEFLTYFQNEAQLEKSRLLSDRFSAERPKGSFSTLEIQRTEQGDSAMYLCASSFRLGEKLFFGSGTQLSVL.